The clone carrying this TCR beta chain was detected a few times. The data stem from a study of blood T cell repertoires in COVID-19. Background on the study: Sources were T cells, B-cell-depleted T cells, or PBMCs; the material itself was cDNA or gDNA.

This CDR3 is built from 15 residues. Assay used: immunoSEQ multiplex PCR; TCRdb lists only in-frame clones, some missing. The data hold over 60,000 clones, with approximately 89% observed a single time. The clonotype was recovered from a woman aged 55-70 years with acute or convalescent COVID-19. Material for sequencing was peripheral blood. The V gene is TRBV1, the J gene TRBJ1-5. TRBV1 is a pseudogene segment. The CDR3 bases are TGCACCAGCAGCCAAGGAGGGCAGAGCAATCAGCCCCAGCATTTT. This codes for CTSSQGGQSNQPQHF.